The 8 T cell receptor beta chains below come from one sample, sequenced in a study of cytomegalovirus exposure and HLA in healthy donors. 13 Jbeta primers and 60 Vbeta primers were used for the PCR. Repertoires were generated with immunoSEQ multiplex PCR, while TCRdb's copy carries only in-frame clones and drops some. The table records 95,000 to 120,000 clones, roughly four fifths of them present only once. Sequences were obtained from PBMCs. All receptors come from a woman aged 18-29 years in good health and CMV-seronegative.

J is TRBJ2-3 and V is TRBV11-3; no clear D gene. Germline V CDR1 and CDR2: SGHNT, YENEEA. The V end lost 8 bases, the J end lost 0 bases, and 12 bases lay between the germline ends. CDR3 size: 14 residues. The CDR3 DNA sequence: TGTGCCAGCCAACAGAGCCCTAGCACAGATACGCAGTATTTT. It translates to CASQQSPSTDTQYF.

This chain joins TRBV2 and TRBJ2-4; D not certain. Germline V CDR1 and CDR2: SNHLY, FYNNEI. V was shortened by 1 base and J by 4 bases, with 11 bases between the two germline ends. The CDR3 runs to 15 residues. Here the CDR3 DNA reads TGTGCCAGCAGTGAAGATGGATGGGCAAAAAACATTCAGTACTTC. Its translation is CASSEDGWAKNIQYF.

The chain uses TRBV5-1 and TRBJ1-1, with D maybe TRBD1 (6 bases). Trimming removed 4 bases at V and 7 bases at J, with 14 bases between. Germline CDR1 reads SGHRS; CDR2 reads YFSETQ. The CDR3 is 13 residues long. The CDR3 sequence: CASSLAQGNEAFF. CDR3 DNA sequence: TGCGCCAGCAGCCTGGCCCAGGGGAATGAAGCTTTCTTT.

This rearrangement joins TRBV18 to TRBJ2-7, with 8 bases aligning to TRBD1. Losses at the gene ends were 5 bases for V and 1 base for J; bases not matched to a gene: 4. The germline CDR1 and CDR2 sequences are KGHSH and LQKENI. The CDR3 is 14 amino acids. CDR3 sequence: CASSGQGASYEQYV. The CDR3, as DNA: TGTGCCAGCTCAGGGCAGGGGGCATCCTACGAGCAGTACGTC.

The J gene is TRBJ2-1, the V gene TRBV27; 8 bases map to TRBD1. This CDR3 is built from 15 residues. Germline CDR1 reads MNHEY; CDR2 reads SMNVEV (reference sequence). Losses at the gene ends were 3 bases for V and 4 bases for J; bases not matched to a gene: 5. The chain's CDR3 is CASSFAQGAYNEQFF. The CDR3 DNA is TGTGCCAGCAGTTTCGCCCAGGGGGCTTACAATGAGCAGTTCTTC.

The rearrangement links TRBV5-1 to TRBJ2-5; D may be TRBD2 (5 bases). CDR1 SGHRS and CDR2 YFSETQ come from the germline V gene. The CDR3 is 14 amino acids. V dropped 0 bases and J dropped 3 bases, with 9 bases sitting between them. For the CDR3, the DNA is TGCGCCAGCAGCTTGGGTACAGCGGAAGAGACCCAGTACTTC. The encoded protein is CASSLGTAEETQYF.

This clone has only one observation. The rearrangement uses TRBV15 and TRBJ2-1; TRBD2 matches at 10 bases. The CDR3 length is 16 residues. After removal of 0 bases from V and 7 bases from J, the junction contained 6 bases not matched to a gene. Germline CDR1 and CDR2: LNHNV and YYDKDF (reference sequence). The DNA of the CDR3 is TGTGCCACCAGCAGAGAGGTAGCGGGAGGAGAAAATGAGCAGTTCTTC. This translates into CATSREVAGGENEQFF.

CDR3 in amino acids: CASSRAQGARDTQYF. For the CDR3, the DNA is TGTGCCAGCAGTAGGGCCCAGGGGGCGCGCGATACGCAGTATTTT. This chain uses TRBV6-1 with TRBJ2-3, with 8 bases lining up with TRBD1. V trimming: 5 bases; J trimming: 6 bases; junction bases outside the gene matches: 10. The germline V gene has CDR1 MNHNS and CDR2 SASEGT. The CDR3 spans 15 residues.